The present T cell receptor beta chain was sequenced within a study of shared clonotypes between healthy human individuals (dated by TCRdb to 2020 to 2021). General notes on the study: Two women and a few men aged 18 to 49 years were included in the cohort. Per donor, leukapheresis produced somewhere between about 0.85 and 8.9 billion PBMCs. For each donor, three plates each were used for CD4 naive and CD4 memory, two plates were used for CD8 naive, and one plate was used for CD8 memory. The study deeply sequenced blood TCR repertoires of about 5 healthy adults to estimate repertoire size and the extent of clonotype sharing between individuals. To increase sequencing depth and limit assay-specific biases, TCR repertoire library preparation and sequencing were carried out by different laboratories using diverse techniques. The research as a whole found: Higher generation probabilities were observed for clonotypes shared by all four sorted-subset donors than for non-shared clonotypes. Across several donors, about 5.2% of naive CD4, more than 3% of naive CD8, 2.3% of memory CD4, and approximately 0.4% of memory CD8 clonotypes were shared. The genetic and exposure-history diversity represented was limited by the small number of donors. Even with the large sequencing depth, rarefaction of the sorted-subset datasets indicated that sequencing was incomplete. Based on pairwise subsampling, the degree of clonotype sharing among donors was expected to be affected by sequencing depth. Naive subsets generally had larger estimated clonotype richness than memory subsets did. Sampling was restricted to blood, and TCR repertoires in tissue are likely to differ from TCR repertoires in blood.

Using the deep immunoSEQ assay, TCR CDR3 regions were amplified from genomic DNA by multiplex PCR. Genomic DNA extracted from each cell subset was distributed evenly over all wells of several immunoSEQ 96-well plates, and each plate served as one replicate. Each replicate PCR for sorted subsets received about 180 ng genomic DNA, equal to about 30,000 T cell genomes. The purified libraries were quantified using a Qubit 3.0 fluorometer, sized with a Bioanalyzer 2100, and then quantified again using the KAPA Library Quantification kit. Every immunoSEQ 96-well plate was sequenced on a dedicated single-read 150-cycle Illumina NextSeq 550 flow cell. Per the authors' processing: The immunoSEQ output contained only junctional sequences without quality scores, so filtering could not match that applied to full-length reads. Sequences were annotated with PyIR, a Python wrapper for IgBLAST v1.9, and V/J genes and CDR3 were assigned using IMGT germline references. Reads were removed for weak V/J assignments (E-value above 1e-6), missing CDR3, stop codons, out-of-frame junctions, or ambiguous translated residues. V3J clonotypes were defined by identical inferred V gene, J gene, and CDR3 amino acid sequence. The percentage overlap between two repertoires was calculated by dividing the number of shared unique clonotypes by the size of the smaller repertoire. Richness of each repertoire was evaluated using RTK rarefaction, the Chao1 estimator, and Recon v2.1 estimates of unobserved clonotypes. OLGA was used to compute generation probabilities for all TCRbeta clonotypes that the gDNA method yielded from four donors. TCRdb took over this immuneACCESS table, retaining in-frame rearrangements with V and J assigned. Such tables are incomplete; in checked studies, under half of the missing clones stem from an unresolved V gene, and the remainder is unexplained. D and trimming come from the DNA, and the V and J calls and clone size come from that table. The sample has some 2,000,000 clones on record, 90% to 97% of them singletons. The top ten hold about 0.13% of the sample.

Comment on this clone: This receptor's antigen is unknown. Base qualities are not recorded, but no much larger clone differs from it by a single base.

Donors were healthy HIV-negative adults with no recently reported acute infections or vaccinations. Every donor was a Caucasian adult residing in Nashville, Tennessee, USA. Magnetic negative selection was used to enrich CD4+ T cells, after which naive cells were positively selected on CD45RA and the negative fraction became the memory subset. After blood collection by leukapheresis, PBMCs were isolated using Ficoll-Histopaque density gradient centrifugation and then cryopreserved in the vapor phase of liquid nitrogen. Analytical flow cytometry was used to check the purity and quantity of every magnetically sorted T cell population. Each sorted fraction had its genomic DNA isolated and then quantified by UV absorbance on a Nanodrop 2000c. This TCR derives from a young man in good health. Sequencing was done on a sample of naive CD4+ T cells sorted from blood. The cell subset or site label, read with the paper, signifies: CD45RA+ positively selected.

The sequence in DNA is TGCAGCGTACTGAAGTCAGGGAAGCAAGAGACCCAGTACTTC. The encoded protein is CSVLKSGKQETQYF. This chain joins TRBV29-1 to TRBJ2-5, and perhaps TRBD1 as D gene, on 5 matching bases. The V end loses 6 bases and the J end loses 2 bases, and a stretch of 16 bases separates them. CDR1 and CDR2 are drawn from the germline V gene: SQVTM, ANQGSEA. From cysteine to phenylalanine, the CDR3 is 14 amino acids long. The read is trimmed to its CDR3 DNA, 42 bases read in frame from base 1.